This entry is about one T cell receptor (beta chain). TCRdb used MiXCR to reprocess the RT-PCR reads, holding one entry per CDR3 protein. The sample carries about 160,000 distinct CDR3 sequences, 24% recorded once. The length of the CDR3 is 12 residues. The V end was cut by 2 bases, the J end by 6 bases, with 8 bases between. The germline CDR1 and CDR2 sequences are KGHSH and LQKENI. This sample was included in a study of patients and donors after allogeneic stem cell transplantation. This clonotype was obtained from a human donor who was either an allogeneic HSCT recipient or a stem cell or donor lymphocyte infusion donor (not recorded which). It is not recorded whose cells these are; they may come from a transplant donor. Sequenced sample: blood, either unsorted or a sorted T cell fraction (not recorded which). The rearrangement uses TRBV18 and TRBJ2-7; D remains ambiguous. The CDR3 nucleotides read TGTGCCAGCTCACCAAGAGGTCGCGAGCAGTACTTC. It specifies CASSPRGREQYF.